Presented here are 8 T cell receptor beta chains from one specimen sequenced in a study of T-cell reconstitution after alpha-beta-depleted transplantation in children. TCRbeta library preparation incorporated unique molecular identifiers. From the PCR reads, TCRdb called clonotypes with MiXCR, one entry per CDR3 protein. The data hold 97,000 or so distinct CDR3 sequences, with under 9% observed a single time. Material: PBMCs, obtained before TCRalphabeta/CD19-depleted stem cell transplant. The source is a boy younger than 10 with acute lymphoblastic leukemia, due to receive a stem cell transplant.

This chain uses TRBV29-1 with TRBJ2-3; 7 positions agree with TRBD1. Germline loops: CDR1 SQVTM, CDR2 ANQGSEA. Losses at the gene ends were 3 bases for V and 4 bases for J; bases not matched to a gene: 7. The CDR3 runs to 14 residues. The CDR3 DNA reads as TGCAGCGTTGATACAAGGGACAGCCCAGATACGCAGTATTTT. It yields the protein CSVDTRDSPDTQYF.

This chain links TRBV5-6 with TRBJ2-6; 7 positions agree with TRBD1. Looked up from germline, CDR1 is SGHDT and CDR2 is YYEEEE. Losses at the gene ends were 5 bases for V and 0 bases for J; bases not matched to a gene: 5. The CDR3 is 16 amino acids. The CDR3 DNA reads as TGTGCCAGCAGACCGGGACAGCACTCTGGGGCCAACGTCCTGACTTTC. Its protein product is CASRPGQHSGANVLTF.

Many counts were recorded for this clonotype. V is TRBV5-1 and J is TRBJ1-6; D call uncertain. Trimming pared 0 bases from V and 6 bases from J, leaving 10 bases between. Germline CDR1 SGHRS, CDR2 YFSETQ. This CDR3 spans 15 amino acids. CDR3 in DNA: TGCGCCAGCAGCTTGGCCTCGACGGCTAATTCACCCCTCCACTTT. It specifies CASSLASTANSPLHF.

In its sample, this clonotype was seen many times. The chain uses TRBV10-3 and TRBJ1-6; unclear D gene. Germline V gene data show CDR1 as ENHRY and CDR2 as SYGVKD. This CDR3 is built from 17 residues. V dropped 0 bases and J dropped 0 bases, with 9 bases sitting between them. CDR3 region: CAISESERSSYNSPLHF. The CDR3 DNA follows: TGTGCCATCAGTGAGTCGGAAAGGAGCTCCTATAATTCACCCCTCCACTTT.

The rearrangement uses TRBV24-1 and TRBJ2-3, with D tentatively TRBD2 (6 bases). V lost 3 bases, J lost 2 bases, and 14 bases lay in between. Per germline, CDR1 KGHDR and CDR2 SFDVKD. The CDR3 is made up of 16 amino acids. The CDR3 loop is CATSDPQGGATDTQYF. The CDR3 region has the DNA TGTGCCACCAGTGATCCCCAGGGCGGGGCCACAGATACGCAGTATTTT.

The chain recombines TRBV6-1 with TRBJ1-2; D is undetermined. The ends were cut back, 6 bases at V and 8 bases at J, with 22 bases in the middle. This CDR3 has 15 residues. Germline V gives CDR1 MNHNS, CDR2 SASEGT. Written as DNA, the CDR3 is TGTGCCAGCAGCCCTTCTGGGTTTCAGAGAATAGGCTACACCTTC. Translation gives CASSPSGFQRIGYTF.

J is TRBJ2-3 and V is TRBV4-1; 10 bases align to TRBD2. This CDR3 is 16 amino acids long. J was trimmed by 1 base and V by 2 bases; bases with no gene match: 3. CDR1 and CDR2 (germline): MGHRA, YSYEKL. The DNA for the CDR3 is TGCGCCAGCAGCCAATCCCTAGCGGGGGGCACAGATACGCAGTATTTT. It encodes CASSQSLAGGTDTQYF.

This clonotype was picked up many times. The CDR3 nucleotides are TGTGCCAGCAGCTTCAGGGAAGAGACCCAGTACTTC. This translates into CASSFREETQYF. This chain joins TRBV7-9 and TRBJ2-5, with D maybe TRBD1 (5 bases). Looked up from germline, CDR1 is SEHNR and CDR2 is FQNEAQ (reference sequence). The CDR3 totals 12 residues. Trimming cost V 3 bases and J 3 bases, with 5 bases left between them.